These 13 T cell receptor beta chains were all obtained from the same sample, sequenced in a study of graft-versus-host responses after intestinal transplantation. Graft samples were processed, releasing intraepithelial and lamina propria lymphocytes. Profiling relied on immunoSEQ multiplex PCR, and the TCRdb table lists in-frame clones only, not all of them. The data hold some 18,000 clones, with roughly three quarters observed a single time. Sequences were derived from ileum tissue, sampled around 20 days after intestinal transplant. The receptor source for this set is a human patient who received an intestinal transplant, so some T cells may come from the graft donor.

J is TRBJ2-2 and V is TRBV27; no clear D gene. The V end was cut by 0 bases, the J end by 4 bases, with 6 bases between. CDR1 and CDR2 (germline): MNHEY, SMNVEV (reference sequence). This CDR3 spans 14 amino acids. The DNA for the CDR3 is TGTGCCAGCAGTTTATCGCCAGGCACCGGGGAGCTGTTTTTT. It encodes CASSLSPGTGELFF.

The chain combines TRBV9 with TRBJ2-2, with 10 bases aligning to TRBD2. Trimming cost V 0 bases and J 7 bases; bases outside gene matches: 6. The CDR3 spans 16 residues. The germline CDR1 and CDR2 sequences are SGDLS and YYNGEE. The CDR3: CASSVVGLAGDGELFF. The CDR3 region has the DNA TGTGCCAGCAGCGTAGTCGGTCTAGCGGGGGACGGGGAGCTGTTTTTT.

This chain connects TRBV21-1 to TRBJ1-6. TRBV21-1 is listed as a pseudogene. This CDR3 region has 16 residues. DNA for the CDR3: TGTGCCAGCAGCGTCGAGGGCAGCTCCTATAATTCACCCCTCCACTTT. This translates into CASSVEGSSYNSPLHF.

The chain recombines TRBV19 with TRBJ1-2, with D maybe TRBD1 (6 bases). V gave up 8 bases and J gave up 2 bases, with 12 bases separating them. The germline CDR1 and CDR2 sequences are LNHDA and SQIVND (reference sequence). The length of the CDR3 is 13 residues. The CDR3 DNA reads TGTGCCAGTCACCAGACAGGAAACTATGGCTACACCTTC. Translating it yields CASHQTGNYGYTF.

This rearrangement joins TRBV6-4 to TRBJ1-4; a weak D match, TRBD1 (6 bases). The CDR3 is 16 residues long. Germline CDR1 reads MRHNA; CDR2 reads SNTAGT. Between the trimmed V and J ends, which lost 2 bases and 7 bases, there was a span of 17 bases. CDR3 coding DNA: TGTGCCAGCAGTGACCCAGGACAGCGGGGGACTGAAAAACTGTTTTTT. It codes for CASSDPGQRGTEKLFF.

This chain uses TRBV6-6 with TRBJ2-1, with 11 bases fitting TRBD1. Germline CDR1 MNHNY, CDR2 SVGAGI (reference sequence). V lost 2 bases to trimming and J lost 3 bases; unmatched junction nucleotides: 0. CDR3 length equals 15 residues. CDR3 in DNA: TGTGCCAGCAGTTACGGGACAGGGGGCTACAATGAGCAGTTCTTC. This translates into CASSYGTGGYNEQFF.

V usage is TRBV4-3 and J usage is TRBJ1-2; 7 nucleotides line up with TRBD1. Germline CDR1 is LGHNA and CDR2 is YSLEER. CDR3 length: 14 amino acids. Germline trimming cut 3 bases from V and 4 bases from J; bases unmatched to any gene: 5. The CDR3 coding sequence is TGCGCCAGCAGCCATGCGGGACAGATCTATGGCTACACCTTC. This translates into CASSHAGQIYGYTF.

V and J are TRBV27 and TRBJ2-1; perhaps TRBD2 as D (5 bases). Germline CDR1 reads MNHEY; CDR2 reads SMNVEV (reference sequence). Trimming took 5 bases from V and 0 from J, leaving 17 bases between them. This CDR3 has 17 residues. The CDR3 nucleotides read TGTGCCAGCAGTCCCCTGGTCGCGGGTGGCTCCTACAATGAGCAGTTCTTC. Amino acid sequence: CASSPLVAGGSYNEQFF.

This clone has a single count. The chain uses TRBV19 and TRBJ1-2; no firm D call. The germline V gene encodes CDR1 LNHDA and CDR2 SQIVND (reference sequence). The V and J ends lost 5 bases and 4 bases respectively, with 14 bases between them. The CDR3 contains 14 residues. CDR3 sequence: CASSAASLAYGYTF. CDR3 coding DNA: TGTGCCAGTAGTGCGGCGTCGCTAGCCTATGGCTACACCTTC.

The rearrangement links TRBV6-1 to TRBJ1-2, with D maybe TRBD1 (6 bases). Germline CDR1 and CDR2: MNHNS and SASEGT. Between the trimmed V and J ends, which lost 2 bases and 8 bases, there was a span of 24 bases. This CDR3 region has 17 residues. The CDR3 DNA sequence: TGTGCCAGCAGTGAAAAAAGGGGGAGGAGTTCGGGGGGCGGCTACACCTTC. It codes for CASSEKRGRSSGGGYTF.

This clone has just a few counts. The CDR3 region is CASSVGVRQDMPAAFF. In DNA form, the CDR3 reads TGTGCCAGCAGTGTTGGAGTCCGACAGGATATGCCTGCAGCTTTCTTT. The chain employs TRBV2 and TRBJ1-1, with TRBD1 as a possible D gene (6 bases). The CDR3 spans 16 residues. Trimming cost V 4 bases and J 10 bases, with 25 bases left between them. The germline V gene encodes CDR1 SNHLY and CDR2 FYNNEI.

J is TRBJ2-1 and V is TRBV4-2, with 14 positions matching TRBD2. V gave up 4 bases and J gave up 8 bases; unmatched junction bases: 7. The CDR3 is 16 amino acids. CDR1 and CDR2 (germline): LGHNA, YNFKEQ. This chain's CDR3 is CASSRRGLAGVDEQFF. CDR3 sequence (DNA): TGTGCCAGCAGCCGTCGGGGACTAGCGGGGGTCGATGAGCAGTTCTTC.

The gene calls are TRBV5-1 and TRBJ2-2, with 7 bases identical to TRBD1. Germline CDR1 reads SGHRS; CDR2 reads YFSETQ. The V segment lost 0 bases and the J segment 3 bases; nucleotides outside the gene matches: 11. CDR3 length: 18 amino acids. Here the CDR3 DNA reads TGCGCCAGCAGCTTGGACAGGGGAGCCCCCCGCGACACCGGGGAGCTGTTTTTT. Translated, it gives CASSLDRGAPRDTGELFF.